This T cell receptor beta chain was identified in a study of control samples from healthy donors and cancer patients. Using immunoSEQ multiplex PCR, the repertoire was profiled, and TCRdb retains in-frame clones only, with some absent. The top ten clones hold approximately 1% of a sample with 150,000 to 200,000 clones, roughly 95% of them seen once. The specimen was blood. This TCR came from a woman under 40 in good health.

The CDR3 region is CASSQELRRGTNEKLFF. The CDR3 region has the DNA TGCGCCAGCAGCCAAGAACTTAGGAGGGGGACTAATGAAAAACTGTTTTTT. J is TRBJ1-4 and V is TRBV4-1; TRBD1 might be the D (6 bases). The germline gives CDR1 MGHRA, CDR2 YSYEKL. The ends were cut back, 0 bases at V and 2 bases at J, with 13 bases in the middle. There are 17 residues in the CDR3.